These 20 T cell receptor beta chains share one sample of origin, sequenced in a study of post-analysis software for immune sequencing data. Overall study results and limits: TRBV segments more frequent in patients than in controls numbered five and included TRBV5-6, TRBV5-1 and TRBV20-1.

For these TCRs, the target antigens are not known. Prepared libraries of TCR beta cDNA carried unique molecular identifiers. One entry per CDR3 protein, called by TCRdb with MiXCR from the PCR reads. The sample records fewer than 850,000 distinct CDR3 sequences, about 27% being singletons. Sequencing was carried out using blood. The receptors come from a girl aged 5-17 years with multiple sclerosis.

The CDR3 loop reads CASGRNRDITYEQYF. CDR3 nucleotides: TGTGCCAGCGGCCGGAACCGGGACATAACCTACGAGCAGTACTTC. The J gene is TRBJ2-7, the V gene TRBV7-9, with a possible D match to TRBD1 (6 bases). The V gene's germline CDR1 is SEHNR and CDR2 FQNEAQ (reference sequence). V was trimmed by 8 bases and J by 2 bases, leaving 19 bases between them. The CDR3 extends over 15 amino acids. Complete variable domain (other parts from reference TRBV7-9 and TRBJ2-7): DTGVSQNPRHKITKRGQNVTFRCDPISEHNRLYWYRQTLGQGPEFLTYFQNEAQLEKSRLLSDRFSAERPKGSFSTLEIQRTEQGDSAMYLCASGRNRDITYEQYFGPGTRLTVT.

The J gene is TRBJ2-7, the V gene TRBV25-1; a possible D gene is TRBD2 (6 bases). CDR1 is MGHDK and CDR2 is SYGVNS in the germline V gene. The CDR3 length is 14 residues. V was pared by 2 bases and J by 4 bases, with 12 bases between. In nucleotides, the CDR3 is TGTGCCAGCAGTGAAGCTCGGGGGAGGTACGAGCAGTACTTC. Protein product: CASSEARGRYEQYF.

The sample holds many counts of this clonotype. CDR3 bases: TGTGCCAGCAGCTTAGTGGTCAATGAGCAGTTCTTC. Protein sequence: CASSLVVNEQFF. V gene TRBV7-9 combines with J gene TRBJ2-1; no clear D. V lost 1 base and J lost 6, with 4 bases in between. Germline CDR1 reads SEHNR; CDR2 reads FQNEAQ (reference sequence). The CDR3 totals 12 residues.

This clonotype was seen a handful of times. The V call is TRBV12-3 or TRBV12-4, the J call TRBJ1-1, with D unclear. With 2 bases removed from V and 4 bases from J, the gap between germline ends came to 11 bases. This CDR3 is built from 14 residues. The CDR3 nucleotides are TGTGCCAGCAGTTTAACGGTAGGCCGCACTGAAGCTTTCTTT. As protein: CASSLTVGRTEAFF.

This chain's CDR3 is CASSLDVRSYNEQFF. The CDR3 bases are TGTGCCAGCAGCTTAGATGTCAGATCTTACAATGAGCAGTTCTTC. The V and J genes are TRBV7-2 and TRBJ2-1; no reliable D call. V lost 1 base and J 4 bases, leaving 11 bases between the germline ends. There are 15 residues in the CDR3. Germline assignment: CDR1 SGHTA and CDR2 FQGNSA. Supplemented by reference TRBV7-2 and TRBJ2-1, the full variable domain reads GAGVSQSPSNKVTEKGKDVELRCDPISGHTALYWYRQSLGQGLEFLIYFQGNSAPDKSGLPSDRFSAERTGGSVSTLTIQRTQQEDSAVYLCASSLDVRSYNEQFFGPGTRLTVL.

This clonotype appeared a few times. The rearrangement joins TRBV20-1 to TRBJ2-3, with TRBD2 identical over 12 bases. V was pared by 6 bases and J by 2 bases, with 6 bases of the junction left unmatched. Looked up from germline, CDR1 is DFQATT and CDR2 is SNEGSKA (reference sequence). The length of the CDR3 is 15 residues. This CDR3 reads CSATTSGSITDTQYF. The CDR3 bases are TGCAGTGCCACGACTAGCGGGAGTATCACAGATACGCAGTATTTT.

The chain carries TRBV29-1 and TRBJ2-7; D possibly matches TRBD1 or TRBD2 (5 bases each). The CDR3 runs to 14 residues. V dropped 7 bases and J dropped 4 bases, with 20 bases sitting between them. CDR1 is SQVTM and CDR2 is ANQGSEA in the germline V gene. The CDR3 region is CSARVFGALYEQYF. The CDR3 DNA reads as TGCAGCGCCCGGGTGTTCGGGGCGCTGTACGAGCAGTACTTC.

This clonotype was counted many times. V gene TRBV12-3 or TRBV12-4 combines with J gene TRBJ1-2, with D tentatively TRBD1 (5 bases). The CDR3 is 13 residues long. Trimming pared 2 bases from V and 8 bases from J, leaving 12 bases between. CDR3 nucleotide sequence: TGTGCCAGCAGTTTAAGGCAGGGCGGGGGCTACACCTTC. Amino acids: CASSLRQGGGYTF.

This clonotype was detected a few times. This chain connects TRBV7-2 to TRBJ1-1, with TRBD1 identical over 7 bases. V lost 5 bases, J lost 5 bases, and 14 bases stayed unmatched. Germline V gene sequence: CDR1 SGHTA, CDR2 FQGNSA. The length of the CDR3 is 16 residues. The CDR3 region is CASSNRNRGLRTEAFF. In DNA form, the CDR3 reads TGTGCCAGCAGCAACCGAAACAGGGGATTGAGGACTGAAGCTTTCTTT.

The count of this clonotype is one. The chain couples TRBV7-9 to TRBJ2-5; D is unresolved. Germline V gives CDR1 SEHNR, CDR2 FQNEAQ (reference sequence). The CDR3 runs 12 residues. The V end lost 5 bases, the J end lost 11 bases, and 15 bases lay between the germline ends. CDR3 coding DNA: TGTGCCAGCAGCCCCCTGAACAATGAGCAGTACTTC. It specifies CASSPLNNEQYF.

This chain uses TRBV7-9 with TRBJ2-3, with D possibly matching TRBD2 (6 bases). The CDR3 has 18 residues. Trimming pared 7 bases from V and 2 bases from J, leaving 25 bases between. The germline CDR1 and CDR2 sequences are SEHNR and FQNEAQ (reference sequence). This CDR3 is CASIPKRRGEPYTDTQYF. The CDR3 bases are TGTGCCAGCATCCCAAAGAGGCGGGGCGAGCCATACACAGATACGCAGTATTTT.

The rearrangement uses TRBV28 and TRBJ2-6, with D possibly matching TRBD1 (7 bases). This CDR3 spans 17 amino acids. Germline CDR1 and CDR2: MDHEN and SYDVKM. Trimming pared 6 bases from V and 2 bases from J, leaving 17 bases between. The CDR3 region is CASSPAEGATGANVLTF. DNA for the CDR3: TGTGCCAGCAGCCCCGCGGAGGGGGCAACTGGGGCCAACGTCCTGACTTTC.

This clonotype appeared a few times. The rearrangement uses TRBV2 and TRBJ2-6; 10 bases fit TRBD1. The V and J ends lost 6 bases and 2 bases, in that order; junction bases with no gene match: 10. This CDR3 contains 18 residues. Germline-derived CDR1 and CDR2 are SNHLY and FYNNEI. The CDR3 loop reads CASRVRDRGLTGANVLTF. DNA for the CDR3: TGTGCCAGCAGGGTACGGGACAGGGGCCTCACTGGGGCCAACGTCCTGACTTTC.

The chain uses TRBV28 and TRBJ2-2, with D hard to call. The germline CDR1 and CDR2 sequences are MDHEN and SYDVKM. V lost 6 bases to trimming and J lost 5 bases, with 10 bases between them. The CDR3 totals 13 residues. Written as DNA, the CDR3 is TGTGCCAGCAGCCCCTCCAAAACCGGGGAGCTGTTTTTT. Translating it yields CASSPSKTGELFF.

In the case of this clonotype: Mismatch with germline at one junction end may stem from a read error. The chain couples TRBV2 to TRBJ1-5; 10 bases fit TRBD1. This CDR3 is 15 amino acids long. CDR1 is SNHLY, CDR2 FYNNEI, per germline. The CDR3 coding sequence is TGTGTCAGCAGTGCCTGGGGACAGGGGCAACAGCCCCAGCATTTT. Its translation: CVSSAWGQGQQPQHF.

V and J are TRBV7-2 and TRBJ1-5; 7 nucleotides match TRBD1. Germline CDR1 SGHTA, CDR2 FQGNSA. With 0 bases clipped from V and 4 bases from J, the junction kept 3 bases outside the gene matches. This CDR3 has 15 amino acids. CDR3: CASSLAHRGNQPQHF. The CDR3 DNA sequence: TGTGCCAGCAGCTTAGCGCACAGGGGAAATCAGCCCCAGCATTTT.

This clonotype has more than one count but fewer than ten. The chain joins TRBV6-5 to TRBJ1-5, with D possibly TRBD1 on 5 matching bases. The CDR3 length is 13 residues. CDR1 is MNHEY and CDR2 is SVGAGI in the germline V gene. Deletions cut 6 bases from V and 0 bases from J, with 6 bases between. CDR3 coding DNA: TGTGCCAGCAGGACAGATAGCAATCAGCCCCAGCATTTT. Protein sequence: CASRTDSNQPQHF.

This clonotype was observed a few times. The CDR3 DNA sequence: TGCGCCAGCAGCCTGGGTGGCGGGGGTAGCTCCTACGAGCAGTACTTC. This translates into CASSLGGGGSSYEQYF. The V and J genes are TRBV5-1 and TRBJ2-7; 7 bases align to TRBD2. The length of the CDR3 is 16 residues. The germline V gene encodes CDR1 SGHRS and CDR2 YFSETQ. V lost 4 bases to trimming and J lost 0 bases; unmatched junction nucleotides: 10.

Only a few counts were recorded for this clonotype. The rearrangement links TRBV20-1 to TRBJ2-3, with TRBD2 matching 7 bases. Germline CDR1 and CDR2: DFQATT and SNEGSKA (reference sequence). V lost 5 bases, J lost 4 bases, and 15 bases stayed unmatched. This CDR3 region has 16 residues. CDR3 nucleotides: TGCAGTGCTGGCCAGTTCGCGGGAGTTAACCCAGATACGCAGTATTTT. This encodes CSAGQFAGVNPDTQYF.

The J gene is TRBJ2-5, the V gene TRBV29-1; D is perhaps TRBD1 or TRBD2 (6 bases each). Trimming cost V 4 bases and J 7 bases, with 34 bases left between them. This CDR3 is built from 19 residues. From germline, CDR1 is SQVTM and CDR2 ANQGSEA. The CDR3 nucleotides read TGCAGCGTTGTAGTATCTGTAGTGGGGGGCTCGGCTAGACTGGCGACCCAGTACTTC. Its translation is CSVVVSVVGGSARLATQYF.